This T cell receptor (beta chain) was retrieved from a study of regulatory T cells in long-lasting Graves disease. Study observations and caveats: Favoring TRBV28, TRBJ1-2 and TRBJ2-5 was a feature seen in persistent disease. With some 2,800 shared public clonotypes, persistent patients exceeded new patients, who shared about 1,000.

The CDR3 contains 15 residues. Germline V lookup: CDR1 MDHEN, CDR2 SYDVKM. Germline trimming cut 4 bases from V and 5 bases from J; bases unmatched to any gene: 8. CDR3 regions were amplified by Arm-PCR using iRepertoire HTBI primers to build TCR beta libraries. In TCRdb, the multiplex PCR reads were re-called with MiXCR into one record per CDR3 protein. The profile shows around 460,000 distinct CDR3 sequences, 20% to 25% of them singletons. Indicated time point: persistent/refractory GD, antithyroid drugs over 5 years with positive TRAb. Generation of the TCR library employed RNA extracted from PBMCs. The table lists this clonotype with many counts. The antigen is unknown.

The sequencing used peripheral blood mononuclear cells (PBMCs), collected when the disease was refractory, from a patient treated with antithyroid drugs. The TCR originated in a female donor with Graves disease. The rearrangement joins TRBV28 to TRBJ1-1, with 9 bases fitting TRBD1. Here the CDR3 DNA reads TGTGCCAGCAGTTCATATAGGACAGGGGAAACTGAAGCTTTCTTT. Protein: CASSSYRTGETEAFF.